These 29 T cell receptor beta chains share one sample of origin, sequenced in a study of shared clonotypes between healthy human individuals. Libraries were prepared by immunoSEQ multiplex PCR; TCRdb keeps only in-frame clonotypes and omits some of them. Of 800,000 to 1,200,000 clones listed, around 78% are singletons. Sequences were obtained from memory CD4+ T cells from PBMCs. The subset: CD45RA-negative fraction. These receptors were taken from a man between 18 and 29 years old in good health. Some clones in this sample may be carry-over from other donors' samples.

A remark on this clone: This may be a read error, as it is one base from a much larger clone. The chain couples TRBV5-1 to TRBJ1-5; D gene ambiguous. Germline loops: CDR1 SGHRS, CDR2 YFSETQ. The V and J ends lost 2 bases and 2 bases respectively, with 5 bases between them. The CDR3 has 13 residues. The CDR3 DNA follows: TGCGCCAGCAGCTTCCAGGGCAATCAGCCCCAGCATTTT. This encodes CASSFQGNQPQHF.

The chain links TRBV30 to TRBJ1-2, with no clear D. The CDR3 is made up of 12 amino acids. The V gene lost 3 bases and the J gene lost 0 bases, with 5 bases spanning the gap. Germline lookup yields CDR1 GTSNPN and CDR2 SVGIG (reference sequence). CDR3 nucleotides: TGTGCCTGGAGGGAGACTAACTATGGCTACACCTTC. The encoded protein is CAWRETNYGYTF.

The table lists this clone with a few counts. This chain connects TRBV11-3 to TRBJ2-1; 7 bases fit TRBD2. The CDR3 is 15 amino acids. Germline lookup yields CDR1 SGHNT and CDR2 YENEEA. V gave up 1 base and J gave up 3 bases; unmatched junction bases: 3. The CDR3 loop is CASSLGGGYYNEQFF. The CDR3 DNA reads as TGTGCCAGCAGCTTAGGGGGAGGGTACTACAATGAGCAGTTCTTC.

The chain recombines TRBV30 with TRBJ1-1; no definite D call. CDR3 length: 12 amino acids. CDR1 is GTSNPN, CDR2 SVGIG, per germline (reference sequence). The ends were cut back, 4 bases at V and 4 bases at J, with 10 bases in the middle. The CDR3 here is CAWMLDVTEAFF. In nucleotides, the CDR3 is TGTGCCTGGATGTTGGATGTCACTGAAGCTTTCTTT.

This clone appeared once. In the same sample, other DNA sequences code for this CDR3. The chain couples TRBV11-3 to TRBJ2-7; 9 bases match TRBD1. This CDR3 is 12 amino acids long. The V gene's germline CDR1 is SGHNT and CDR2 YENEEA. J gave up 3 bases and V 8 bases, and 2 bases lay outside the gene matches. The CDR3 DNA is TGTGCCAGCTCGACAGGGGGCTACGAGCAGTACTTC. Translation: CASSTGGYEQYF.

The genes are TRBV30 and TRBJ1-3, with D maybe TRBD1 (6 bases). The CDR3 has 15 residues. Trimming pared 3 bases from V and 4 bases from J, leaving 16 bases between. Germline V lookup: CDR1 GTSNPN, CDR2 SVGIG (reference sequence). CDR3 residues: CAWRPAGAGGNTIYF. For the CDR3, the DNA is TGTGCCTGGAGACCAGCAGGGGCAGGAGGAAACACCATATATTTT. Complete variable domain (other parts from reference TRBV30 and TRBJ1-3): SQTIHQWPATLVQPVGSPLSLECTVEGTSNPNLYWYRQAAGRGLQLLFYSVGIGQISSEVPQNLSASRPQDRQFILSSKKLLLSDSGFYLCAWRPAGAGGNTIYFGEGSWLTVV.

This clone was seen just once. The rearrangement links TRBV7-2 to TRBJ2-6; TRBD1 matches at 7 bases. The V gene end was trimmed by 5 bases and the J gene end by 0 bases; junction bases not matched to a gene: 10. The CDR3 length is 18 residues. From germline, CDR1 is SGHTA and CDR2 FQGNSA. The CDR3 protein is CASSGGRTGASGANVLTF. In DNA form, the CDR3 reads TGTGCCAGCAGCGGGGGAAGGACAGGAGCCTCTGGGGCCAACGTCCTGACTTTC.

This chain links TRBV2 with TRBJ2-3; D may be TRBD1 (6 bases). Trimming took 4 bases from V and 0 from J, leaving 11 bases between them. The CDR3 is 15 amino acids. From germline, CDR1 is SNHLY and CDR2 FYNNEI. The CDR3 spells CASSGRRGSTDTQYF. Here the CDR3 DNA reads TGTGCCAGCAGTGGCCGAAGGGGGAGCACAGATACGCAGTATTTT. Filled out from reference TRBV2 and TRBJ2-3, the complete variable domain reads EPEVTQTPSHQVTQMGQEVILRCVPISNHLYFYWYRQILGQKVEFLVSFYNNEISEKSEIFDDQFSVERPDGSNFTLKIRSTKLEDSAMYFCASSGRRGSTDTQYFGPGTRLTVL.

This clone was counted between two and nine times. This rearrangement joins TRBV13 to TRBJ2-3; D unresolved. This CDR3 contains 13 residues. The germline CDR1 and CDR2 sequences are PRHDT and FYEKMQ (reference sequence). The V end was cut by 5 bases, the J end by 6 bases, with 12 bases between. The DNA of the CDR3 is TGTGCCAGCAGCCCAAGGAGCCCCGATACGCAGTATTTT. This gives the protein CASSPRSPDTQYF.

The rearrangement uses TRBV28 and TRBJ1-2; weak D call: TRBD1 (6 bases). Trimming removed 9 bases from V and 4 bases from J, with 18 bases in between. The CDR3 covers 14 residues. Germline values: CDR1 MDHEN, CDR2 SYDVKM. CDR3 nucleotide sequence: TGTGCCAGTAGGGCCGGGGGCGCAGTCTATGGCTACACCTTC. Residues: CASRAGGAVYGYTF.

The chain has TRBV29-1 and TRBJ1-5, with unresolved D. CDR1 is SQVTM and CDR2 is ANQGSEA in the germline V gene. With 4 bases removed from V and 6 bases from J, the gap between germline ends came to 13 bases. CDR3 length equals 13 residues. CDR3: CSVGELTGQPQHF. The CDR3 DNA sequence: TGCAGCGTTGGGGAATTAACGGGTCAGCCCCAGCATTTT.

As concerns this clone: Other DNA sequences from this sample encode an identical CDR3 as well. This rearrangement joins TRBV9 to TRBJ2-5; D gene unclear. The CDR3 contains 14 residues. Germline-derived CDR1 and CDR2 are SGDLS and YYNGEE. With 0 bases removed from V and 5 bases from J, the gap between germline ends came to 11 bases. CDR3 nucleotide sequence: TGTGCCAGCAGCGTAGGCGTAGCCGGGGAGACCCAGTACTTC. This gives the protein CASSVGVAGETQYF.

This chain joins TRBV9 and TRBJ2-1, with D possibly being TRBD1 or TRBD2 (7 bases each). The CDR3 covers 16 residues. CDR1 and CDR2 from the germline V gene are SGDLS and YYNGEE. The V and J ends lost 4 bases and 10 bases respectively, with 24 bases between them. The CDR3 DNA sequence: TGTGCCAGCAGCACCCCGAGGGGGCTAGCGGAGCGGGAGCAGTTCTTC. Translation: CASSTPRGLAEREQFF.

The chain has TRBV27 and TRBJ2-2; weak D call: TRBD2 (5 bases). Trimming stripped 5 bases from V and 7 bases from J, with 17 bases between. This CDR3 region has 15 residues. Germline CDR1 and CDR2: MNHEY and SMNVEV (reference sequence). The CDR3 reads CASSPRVEGFGELFF. DNA of the CDR3: TGTGCCAGCAGTCCGCGGGTTGAAGGGTTCGGGGAGCTGTTTTTT.

The J gene is TRBJ1-1, the V gene TRBV29-1; TRBD1 matches at 9 bases. V lost 6 bases and J lost 6; bases outside the gene matches: 11. The germline gives CDR1 SQVTM, CDR2 ANQGSEA. The CDR3 runs 14 residues. DNA of the CDR3: TGCAGCGTGGTATGGCGGGGACAGGGAGCTGAAGCTTTCTTT. Translated, it gives CSVVWRGQGAEAFF.

This clone was counted many times. Other DNA sequences within the sample encode an identical CDR3. The rearrangement joins TRBV15 to TRBJ2-1; the D is unclear. CDR1 is LNHNV and CDR2 is YYDKDF in the germline V gene (reference sequence). The V end was cut by 0 bases, the J end by 5 bases, with 8 bases between. The CDR3 is 14 residues long. The CDR3 region is CATSRDRLDNEQFF. CDR3 sequence (DNA): TGTGCCACCAGCAGAGATCGTCTAGACAATGAGCAGTTCTTC.

The chain joins TRBV7-3 to TRBJ2-3; TRBD2 matches 7 bases. J was trimmed by 4 bases and V by 5 bases; bases with no gene match: 6. This CDR3 has 14 amino acids. Germline assignment: CDR1 SGHTA and CDR2 FQGTGA. The DNA for the CDR3 is TGTGCCAGCAGCCCAGGGAGGGCGGCAGATACGCAGTATTTT. It codes for CASSPGRAADTQYF.

The chain combines TRBV5-5 with TRBJ2-5, with 8 positions matching TRBD1. Losses at the gene ends were 4 bases for V and 5 bases for J; bases not matched to a gene: 7. This CDR3 region has 14 residues. The germline gives CDR1 SGHKS, CDR2 YYEKEE (reference sequence). The CDR3 protein is CASSLQGEAETQYF. The CDR3 DNA sequence: TGTGCCAGCAGCCTACAGGGGGAGGCGGAGACCCAGTACTTC.

This clone appeared a few times. V is TRBV6-5 and J is TRBJ1-1; tentative D call: TRBD1 (5 bases). Germline lookup yields CDR1 MNHEY and CDR2 SVGAGI. Trimming removed 2 bases from V and 3 bases from J, with 10 bases in between. The CDR3 length is 14 residues. This CDR3 reads CASSYQGRYTEAFF. The DNA for the CDR3 is TGTGCCAGCAGTTACCAGGGTCGGTACACTGAAGCTTTCTTT.

The gene calls are TRBV7-9 and TRBJ2-2; perhaps TRBD1 as D (6 bases). The germline CDR1 and CDR2 sequences are SEHNR and FQNEAQ (reference sequence). Trimming cost V 7 bases and J 5 bases, with 11 bases left between them. There are 13 residues in the CDR3. The CDR3 bases are TGTGCCAGCAATAAGGGGGAGACCGGGGAGCTGTTTTTT. It translates to CASNKGETGELFF. Based on the CDR3 plus reference TRBV7-9 and TRBJ2-2, the full variable domain is DTGVSQNPRHKITKRGQNVTFRCDPISEHNRLYWYRQTLGQGPEFLTYFQNEAQLEKSRLLSDRFSAERPKGSFSTLEIQRTEQGDSAMYLCASNKGETGELFFGEGSRLTVL.

J is TRBJ1-2 and V is TRBV5-4, with 7 bases matching TRBD1. The germline CDR1 and CDR2 sequences are SGHNT and YYREEE (reference sequence). Trimming at V came to 0 bases and at J to 7 bases, leaving 9 bases not matched to a gene. The CDR3 extends over 15 amino acids. This chain's CDR3 is CASSLERAGGLGYTF. The CDR3 coding sequence is TGTGCCAGCAGCTTGGAAAGGGCAGGGGGGCTTGGCTACACCTTC.

This clone was picked up a small number of times. The chain links TRBV6-6 to TRBJ2-5, with D perhaps matching TRBD1 (5 bases). The ends were cut back, 5 bases at V and 5 bases at J, with 18 bases in the middle. The CDR3 is 15 residues long. Germline lookup yields CDR1 MNHNY and CDR2 SVGAGI (reference sequence). The chain's CDR3 is CASSATRVPQETQYF. As DNA, the CDR3 is TGTGCCAGCAGTGCAACCAGGGTACCTCAGGAGACCCAGTACTTC.

The J gene is TRBJ2-3, the V gene TRBV5-1; 8 bases align to TRBD1. This CDR3 contains 15 residues. The V segment lost 3 bases and the J segment 7 bases; nucleotides outside the gene matches: 10. Germline V CDR1 and CDR2: SGHRS, YFSETQ. The CDR3 bases are TGCGCCAGCAGCTCATTGGACAGGGAAGTGTATACGCAGTATTTT. This gives the protein CASSSLDREVYTQYF.

The chain uses TRBV27 and TRBJ2-7; 14 nucleotides agree with TRBD2. This CDR3 is built from 17 residues. The V gene's germline CDR1 is MNHEY and CDR2 SMNVEV (reference sequence). After removal of 5 bases from V and 4 bases from J, the junction contained 10 bases not matched to a gene. This chain's CDR3 is CASSPLGLAGDVYEQYF. The DNA for the CDR3 is TGTGCCAGCAGTCCACTGGGACTAGCGGGAGACGTATACGAGCAGTACTTC.

V usage is TRBV16 and J usage is TRBJ1-3; D not certain. Germline-derived CDR1 and CDR2 are KGHSY and FQNENV. The CDR3 runs to 14 residues. V was trimmed by 7 bases and J by 0 bases, leaving 10 bases between them. CDR3 region: CASTAVPSGNTIYF. CDR3 in DNA: TGTGCCAGCACCGCGGTCCCCTCTGGAAACACCATATATTTT. Full variable domain (outside the CDR3, taken from reference TRBV16 and TRBJ1-3): GEEVAQTPKHLVRGEGQKAKLYCAPIKGHSYVFWYQQVLKNEFKFLISFQNENVFDETGMPKERFSAKCLPNSPCSLEIQATKLEDSAVYFCASTAVPSGNTIYFGEGSWLTVV.

The chain uses TRBV5-5 and TRBJ1-2, with 8 positions matching TRBD1. Germline lookup yields CDR1 SGHKS and CDR2 YYEKEE (reference sequence). The length of the CDR3 is 15 residues. With V trimmed by 4 bases and J by 4 bases, 9 bases remained unmatched. This CDR3 is CASSVQGAGTYGYTF. DNA of the CDR3: TGTGCCAGCAGCGTCCAGGGGGCTGGAACCTATGGCTACACCTTC.

In regard to this clone: Within the sample, other DNA sequences also encode this same CDR3. The CDR3: CASSLVGRSNQPQHF. The CDR3 DNA sequence: TGTGCCAGCAGCTTGGTTGGGCGTAGCAATCAGCCCCAGCATTTT. This chain uses TRBV7-8 with TRBJ1-5; D gene uncertain. V was pared by 3 bases and J by 0 bases, with 9 bases between. The CDR3 is made up of 15 amino acids. Per the germline V gene, CDR1 is SGHVS and CDR2 is FQNEAQ.

The rearrangement links TRBV27 to TRBJ1-2; D not resolved. The germline V gene has CDR1 MNHEY and CDR2 SMNVEV (reference sequence). CDR3 length: 12 residues. V was clipped by 9 bases and J by 3 bases, with 11 bases between them. The CDR3 sequence is CASKTEDYGYTF. CDR3 DNA: TGTGCCAGTAAGACGGAAGACTATGGCTACACCTTC.

V usage is TRBV29-1 and J usage is TRBJ1-2, with D tentatively TRBD1 (5 bases). Looked up from germline, CDR1 is SQVTM and CDR2 is ANQGSEA. The CDR3 spans 11 residues. The DNA for the CDR3 is TGCCTAGCTCGGGGGATAGATGGCTACACCTTC. Amino acid sequence: CLARGIDGYTF.